One sample yielded the 13 T cell receptor beta chains listed below, sequenced in a study of T cells in localized non-small cell lung cancer (dated by TCRdb to 2018 to 2020). The method was the immunoSEQ multiplex PCR assay. In TCRdb, the immuneACCESS table is reduced to in-frame sequences with V and J assigned. These tables do not hold every clone; where another copy was compared, an unresolved V gene accounts for under half, and the others remain unexplained. A total of tens of thousands of clones appear in this sample, approximately 80% of them only once. The ten largest clones add up to approximately 9.7% of the sample. The sequenced sample was peripheral blood, obtained before any cancer treatment. All receptors derive from a female donor at least 60 years old with stage I lung adenocarcinoma.

The chain joins TRBV4-2 to TRBJ2-7; 8 bases are a match to TRBD1. V shed 4 bases and J 2 bases; nucleotides not matched to a gene: 4. The CDR3 length is 14 residues. Germline V gives CDR1 LGHNA, CDR2 YNFKEQ. The CDR3 nucleotides read TGTGCCAGCAGCCCCGGGACAGGAGCCTACGAGCAGTACTTC. It translates to CASSPGTGAYEQYF.

This rearrangement joins TRBV2 to TRBJ2-5, with a possible D match to TRBD1 (6 bases). The ends were cut back, 7 bases at V and 5 bases at J, with 14 bases in the middle. Germline loops: CDR1 SNHLY, CDR2 FYNNEI. The CDR3 consists of 13 residues. The DNA of the CDR3 is TGTGCCAGCACTGCACAGGGTGGTGAGACCCAGTACTTC. Translated, it gives CASTAQGGETQYF.

This clone was found a few times. The V and J genes are TRBV6-6 and TRBJ2-7; tentatively, D is TRBD1 or TRBD2 (5 bases each). Trimming took off 3 bases at V and 6 bases at J, with 15 bases between the two ends. Germline V lookup: CDR1 MNHNY, CDR2 SVGAGI (reference sequence). This CDR3 is built from 14 residues. The CDR3 region has the DNA TGTGCCAGCAGTTATAGGGACGCCCTCGGCGAGCAGTACTTC. It yields the protein CASSYRDALGEQYF.

This clone appeared a single time. The J gene is TRBJ2-3, the V gene TRBV6-4, with 13 bases fitting TRBD2. The CDR3 has 19 residues. Germline lookup yields CDR1 MRHNA and CDR2 SNTAGT. The V gene end was trimmed by 5 bases and the J gene end by 2 bases; junction bases not matched to a gene: 13. This chain's CDR3 is CASSPTPTSGGVFTDTQYF. The CDR3 DNA is TGTGCCAGCAGTCCCACCCCAACTAGCGGGGGGGTCTTCACAGATACGCAGTATTTT.

The genes are TRBV19 and TRBJ1-4; 9 bases fit TRBD1. Germline trimming cut 6 bases from V and 8 bases from J; bases unmatched to any gene: 10. The germline V gene has CDR1 LNHDA and CDR2 SQIVND (reference sequence). The CDR3 runs to 15 residues. CDR3 sequence (DNA): TGTGCCAGTAGCCCACCGGGACAGGGTACGGAAAAACTGTTTTTT. Translation: CASSPPGQGTEKLFF.

J is TRBJ1-5 and V is TRBV5-1, with 12 bases lining up with TRBD1. After removal of 4 bases from V and 5 bases from J, the junction contained 4 bases not matched to a gene. Germline V CDR1 and CDR2: SGHRS, YFSETQ. The length of the CDR3 is 15 residues. CDR3 sequence (DNA): TGCGCCAGCAGCGAGGGACAGGGGGCCGATCAGCCCCAGCATTTT. This codes for CASSEGQGADQPQHF.

The chain recombines TRBV7-8 with TRBJ1-2; unclear D gene. CDR1 is SGHVS, CDR2 FQNEAQ, per germline. The CDR3 extends over 13 amino acids. Trimming removed 6 bases at V and 6 bases at J, with 14 bases between. CDR3 nucleotides: TGTGCCAGCAGGGAATACGGGTTTGATGGCTACACCTTC. This sequence encodes CASREYGFDGYTF.

This chain joins TRBV6-5 and TRBJ1-6; D may be TRBD1 (5 bases). Germline CDR1 is MNHEY and CDR2 is SVGAGI. There are 15 residues in the CDR3. Trimming left V 4 bases short and J 4 bases short, with 11 bases between. The CDR3 here is CASSSGTVYNSPLHF. CDR3 DNA sequence: TGTGCCAGCAGTTCCGGGACCGTATATAATTCACCCCTCCACTTT.

This clone was picked up one time. In DNA form, the CDR3 reads TGCGCCAGCAGCCGAGCGGGGGAGACCCAGTACTTC. Translation gives CASSRAGETQYF. V usage is TRBV5-1 and J usage is TRBJ2-5; 7 bases agree with TRBD2. V lost 4 bases and J lost 5; bases outside the gene matches: 2. The CDR3 totals 12 residues. CDR1 and CDR2 from the germline V gene are SGHRS and YFSETQ. The variable domain in full, with the rest retrieved from reference TRBV5-1 and TRBJ2-5, is KAGVTQTPRYLIKTRGQQVTLSCSPISGHRSVSWYQQTPGQGLQFLFEYFSETQRNKGNFPGRFSGRQFSNSRSEMNVSTLELGDSALYLCASSRAGETQYFGPGTRLLVL.

CDR3 coding DNA: TGTGCCAGTACCCATCCCCCGGAGGCTAACTATGGCTACACCTTC. The encoded protein is CASTHPPEANYGYTF. V gene TRBV19 combines with J gene TRBJ1-2; no clear D gene. V lost 7 bases, J lost 0 bases, and 15 bases lay in between. CDR3 length: 15 residues. Germline V lookup: CDR1 LNHDA, CDR2 SQIVND (reference sequence).

The gene calls are TRBV28 and TRBJ2-7; maybe TRBD1 (5 bases). CDR3 length: 12 residues. The V and J ends lost 7 bases and 4 bases respectively, with 11 bases between them. Germline-derived CDR1 and CDR2 are MDHEN and SYDVKM. CDR3 nucleotides: TGTGCCAGCACCTTAGGGGATTACGAGCAGTACTTC. Translating gives CASTLGDYEQYF.

The V and J genes are TRBV5-1 and TRBJ1-2; 10 nucleotides line up with TRBD1. Germline assignment: CDR1 SGHRS and CDR2 YFSETQ. The junction had 2 bases not matched to a gene; V was cut back by 0 bases and J by 3 bases. The CDR3 is 15 residues long. DNA for the CDR3: TGCGCCAGCAGCTTGGCCGGGACAGGGGACTATGGCTACACCTTC. Its protein product is CASSLAGTGDYGYTF. The variable domain in full, completed from reference TRBV5-1 and TRBJ1-2, reads KAGVTQTPRYLIKTRGQQVTLSCSPISGHRSVSWYQQTPGQGLQFLFEYFSETQRNKGNFPGRFSGRQFSNSRSEMNVSTLELGDSALYLCASSLAGTGDYGYTFGSGTRLTVV.

This clone was seen just once. The chain joins TRBV6-5 to TRBJ2-1, with D maybe TRBD1 (5 bases). CDR1 MNHEY and CDR2 SVGAGI come from the germline V gene. The length of the CDR3 is 12 residues. V was cut by 2 bases and J by 13 bases, with 12 bases left in between. The CDR3 is CASSYRAGNQFF. The CDR3 bases are TGTGCCAGCAGTTACAGGGCAGGGAACCAGTTCTTC.